Reported below is one T cell receptor beta chain. This clone was counted once. The target of this receptor is not known. No base qualities exist here, and no much larger clone lies one base off it. Including cysteine and phenylalanine, the CDR3 has 15 amino acids. Just CDR3 DNA is preserved here, 45 bases in frame from base 1. CDR1 WNHNN and CDR2 SYGVQD are derived from the germline V gene (reference sequence). Relative to germline, V is missing 3 bases and J is missing 6 bases, with 6 bases of the junction outside any gene match. Library creation used the immunoSEQ multiplex PCR assay. For most patients, genomic DNA was isolated with the Qiagen DNeasy Blood and Tissue Kit and sent frozen to Adaptive Biotechnologies for TCR sequencing. For most patients, genomic DNA was subjected to high-throughput TCR-beta CDR3 sequencing by Adaptive Biotechnologies. On the study's bioinformatics: TCR sequencing data were retrieved from Adaptive's ImmunoSEQ software for 18 patients, whereas a few other patients were processed with MiXCR and VDJtools. To correct CD4 versus CD8 sorting errors, any sequence found in both subsets at a frequency ratio below 5:1 was removed. CDR3 nucleotide sequences shared between donor and recipient were removed because the origin of such sequences could not be assigned. At least 2-fold expansion over unstimulated cells and a minimum CFSE-low frequency of 0.002% (template counts) or 0.001% (read counts) were required for clones to be classified as alloreactive. Clones detected in sequenced pre-transplant spleen, lymph node, or MLR CFSE-low populations of the donor or recipient were defined as mappable. Cumulative frequency of alloreactive clones was calculated as a percentage of all sequences weighted by copy number. Entries here come from immuneACCESS through TCRdb and include only in-frame sequences with V and J called. Some clones fail to appear in such tables; in the studies checked, an unresolved V gene covers under half of the shortfall, and the cause of the remainder is unknown. That table is the source of V, J and clone size, and D and trimming were worked out from the DNA. This sample comprises 90,000 to 120,000 clones, about nine tenths of them detected only once. The top ten clones comprise around 0.73% of the sample.

In the paper's terms, the time point label means: cells obtained before transplantation from donor or recipient. CD3+CD4+ and CD3+CD8+ populations were FACS-sorted from unstimulated pre-transplant donor and recipient cells taken from spleen or lymph nodes. The data stem from a study of graft-versus-host responses after intestinal transplantation (dated by TCRdb to the early 2020s). Describing the broader study: Multivisceral, liver-intestinal, or isolated intestinal transplants were received by the recipients. To identify alloreactive clones, pre-transplant mixed lymphocyte reaction products were sequenced and then compared with unstimulated pre-transplant donor and recipient T cells. Every recipient was given anti-thymocyte globulin induction, then maintenance tacrolimus and steroids for about three years. Rather than going through the commercial service, samples from three later patients were sequenced in-house on an Illumina MiSeq and processed with MiXCR. Donor T cell macrochimerism was defined as a peak of at least 4% donor T cells among recipient peripheral blood mononuclear cells. Graft-versus-host and host-versus-graft alloreactive T cell clones were tracked in the graft, circulation and bone marrow after intestinal transplantation using bulk TCR-beta CDR3 sequencing. A cohort of 20 to 25 intestinal transplant recipients, including one retransplant, was enrolled, and a few patients lacking pretransplant specimens were excluded.

General study outcomes and caveats: Patients with donor T cell macrochimerism had high GvH to HvG T cell clonal ratios in their allografts. Conclusions were limited by the relatively low number and heterogeneity of intestinal transplant patients. GvH clones were detected in recipient bone marrow, and some of these GvH clones were observed earlier in ileal mucosa or blood, consistent with an intestinal mucosal origin. Early after transplant, peak levels of circulating GvH clones were associated with declines in HvG clones.

The chain joins TRBV10-1 to TRBJ2-1; TRBD1 aligns with 9 central bases. This specimen was unstimulated CD4+ T cells sorted from spleen or lymph node cells, taken before transplant. The sequence came from a human donor who was the organ donor for an intestinal transplant. The DNA is as follows: TGCGCCAGCAGTGATGCCGGGACAGGGCGCAATGAGCAGTTCTTC. This yields the protein CASSDAGTGRNEQFF.